The clone carrying this T cell receptor beta chain was seen only a few times. Its antigen is not identified. The record originates from a study of OX40 agonist ivuxolimab in advanced cancers. Study in general: Patients undergoing dose escalation presented with hepatocellular carcinoma, melanoma, renal cell or head and neck cancer. Study outcomes and limitations: On average, CD8+ T cells had more expanded clones than CD4+. At 0.1-3.0 mg/kg, partial responders had clonal expansion among the lowest observed.

The protocol was immunoSEQ multiplex PCR, while the TCRdb copy is restricted to in-frame clones and leaves out a portion. The sample lists tens of thousands of clones, about 90% occurring once. CDR1 is GTSNPN and CDR2 is SVGIG in the germline V gene (reference sequence). Between the trimmed V and J ends, which lost 3 bases and 0 bases, there was a span of 14 bases. The CDR3 totals 15 residues. Sequenced material: CD4+ or CD8+ T cells sorted from blood, taken in a trial of the OX40 agonist ivuxolimab. J is TRBJ1-1 and V is TRBV30; no firm D call. The source of this sequence is an adult with an advanced solid tumor such as melanoma, head and neck, liver or kidney cancer. The CDR3 nucleotides read TGTGCCTGGAGCCCCCCCGACGGTATGAACACTGAAGCTTTCTTT. Its protein is CAWSPPDGMNTEAFF.